This T cell receptor (beta chain) was recorded in a study of blood T cell repertoires in COVID-19. In the study overall: Researchers got acute and convalescent COVID-19 samples from the United States, Italy and Spain. T cells, B-cell-depleted T cells, or PBMCs provided the cDNA or gDNA that served as material.

Patients in Seattle were enrolled during active infection, then followed longitudinally. This CDR3 comprises 15 residues. CDR1 and CDR2 from the germline V gene are SGHNT and YYREEE (reference sequence). V lost 5 bases and J 7 bases, leaving 21 bases between the germline ends. The assay was immunoSEQ multiplex PCR, and TCRdb's table has in-frame clones only and misses some. The sample has about 95,000 clones, approximately 91% seen once; the top ten hold about 4.9%. The TCR was taken from a man in his 60s with COVID-19, enrolled during active disease. The chain joins TRBV5-4 to TRBJ2-5; tentative D call: TRBD2 (5 bases). Source material: peripheral blood. The CDR3: CASSPSGGTGVTQYF. CDR3 DNA sequence: TGTGCCAGCAGTCCGTCCGGAGGCACCGGGGTGACCCAGTACTTC. Complete variable domain (other parts from reference TRBV5-4 and TRBJ2-5): ETGVTQSPTHLIKTRGQQVTLRCSSQSGHNTVSWYQQALGQGPQFIFQYYREEENGRGNFPPRFSGLQFPNYSSELNVNALELDDSALYLCASSPSGGTGVTQYFGPGTRLLVL.